This T cell receptor (beta chain) was sequenced during a study of OX40 agonist ivuxolimab in advanced cancers. The wider study: Therapy given before enrollment (anti-PD-1, anti-PD-L1 or anti-CTLA-4) was allowed, and around 44% had some. Study-wide results and limits: More expanded clones were seen, on average, in CD8+ T cells than in CD4+.

Peripheral blood came from all dose cohorts at three timepoints. Measured with immunoSEQ multiplex PCR; TCRdb has only the in-frame clones, and not every one. The profile shows approximately 76,000 clones, 86% of them singletons. Turning to this clone: The antigen remains undetermined.

Sequenced material: CD4+ or CD8+ T cells sorted from blood, taken in a trial of the OX40 agonist ivuxolimab. The clonotype was recovered from an adult with an advanced solid tumor such as melanoma, head and neck, liver or kidney cancer.

The CDR3 sequence: CASSQDSGGYGYTF. The CDR3 DNA reads as TGCGCCAGCAGCCAAGACTCAGGGGGCTATGGCTACACCTTC. The chain links TRBV5-1 to TRBJ1-2; the match to TRBD1 covers 7 bases. Germline V gene data show CDR1 as SGHRS and CDR2 as YFSETQ. This CDR3 comprises 14 residues. The J segment lost 4 bases and the V segment lost 4 bases, leaving 7 bases of the junction unmatched.